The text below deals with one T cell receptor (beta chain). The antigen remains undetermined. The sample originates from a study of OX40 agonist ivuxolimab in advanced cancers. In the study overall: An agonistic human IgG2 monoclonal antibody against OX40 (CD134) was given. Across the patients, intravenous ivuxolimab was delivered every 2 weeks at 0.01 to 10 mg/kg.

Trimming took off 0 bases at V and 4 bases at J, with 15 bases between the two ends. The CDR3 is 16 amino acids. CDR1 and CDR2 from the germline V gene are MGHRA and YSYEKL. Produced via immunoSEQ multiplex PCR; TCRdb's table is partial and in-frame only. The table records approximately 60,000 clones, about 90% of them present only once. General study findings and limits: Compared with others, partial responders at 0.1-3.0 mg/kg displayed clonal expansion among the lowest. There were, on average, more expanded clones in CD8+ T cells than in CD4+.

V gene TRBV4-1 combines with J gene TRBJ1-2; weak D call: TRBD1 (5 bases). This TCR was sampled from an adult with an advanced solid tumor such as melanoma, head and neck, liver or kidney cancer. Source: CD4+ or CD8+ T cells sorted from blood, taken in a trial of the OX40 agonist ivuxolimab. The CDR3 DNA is TGCGCCAGCAGCCAAGATCCGGGGGTAGGAGTCTATGGCTACACCTTC. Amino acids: CASSQDPGVGVYGYTF.